The clone carrying this T cell receptor (beta chain) was detected many times. The antigen is undetermined. CDR3 length: 14 amino acids. Germline V CDR1 and CDR2: SNHLY, FYNNEI. With 5 bases removed from V and 0 bases from J, the gap between germline ends came to 10 bases. This entry is derived from a study of T-cell reconstitution after alpha-beta-depleted transplantation in children. Preparation of the TCRbeta library involved a method that used unique molecular identifiers. TCRdb processed the PCR reads anew with MiXCR; each CDR3 protein has one entry. The data contain around 15,000 distinct CDR3 sequences, about 5.3% of them singletons. Study outcomes and limitations: The study reportedly traced alpha-beta T cells about two months after transplant to several hundred expanded graft clones. Newly made T cells mostly supplied T-cell counts and diversity one year after transplant.

Sequenced material: PBMCs, taken before TCRalphabeta/CD19-depleted stem cell transplant. V gene TRBV2 combines with J gene TRBJ1-1, with D uncertain. The TCR was taken from a boy younger than 18 with acute lymphoblastic leukemia, due to receive a stem cell transplant. The CDR3 nucleotides read TGTGCCAGCAGTCAGACCCAGTTGAACACTGAAGCTTTCTTT. Translated: CASSQTQLNTEAFF.